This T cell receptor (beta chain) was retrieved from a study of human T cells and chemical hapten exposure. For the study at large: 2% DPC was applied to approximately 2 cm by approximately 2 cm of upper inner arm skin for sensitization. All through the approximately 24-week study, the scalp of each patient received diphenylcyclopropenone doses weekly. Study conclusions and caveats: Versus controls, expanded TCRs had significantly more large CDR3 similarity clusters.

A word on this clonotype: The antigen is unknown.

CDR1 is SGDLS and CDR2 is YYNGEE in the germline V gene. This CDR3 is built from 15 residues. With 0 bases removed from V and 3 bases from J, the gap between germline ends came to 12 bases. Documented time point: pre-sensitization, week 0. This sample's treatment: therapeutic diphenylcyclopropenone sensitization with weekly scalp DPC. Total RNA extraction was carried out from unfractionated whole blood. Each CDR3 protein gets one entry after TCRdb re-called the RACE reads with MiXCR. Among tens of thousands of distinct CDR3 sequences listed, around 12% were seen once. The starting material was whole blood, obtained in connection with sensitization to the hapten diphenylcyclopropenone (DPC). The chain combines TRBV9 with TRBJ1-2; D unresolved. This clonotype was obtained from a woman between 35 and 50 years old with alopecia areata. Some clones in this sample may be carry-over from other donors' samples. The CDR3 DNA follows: TGTGCCAGCAGCGTAGTCCCGAGTTTGGACTATGGCTACACCTTC. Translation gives CASSVVPSLDYGYTF.